The following is a T cell receptor (beta chain) sequence with its context. The authors' processing: Amplification of reference gene primers provided the estimated nucleated cell counts. The repertoire was sequenced with immunoSEQ multiplex PCR; TCRdb's copy has only in-frame clones and lacks some. Clone size and V and J calls were adopted from that table, with D and trimming inferred from the DNA. Of roughly 400,000 clones detected, 87% appear once; the ten largest clones hold approximately 2.4%. This entry belongs to a study of blood T cell repertoires in COVID-19. The sequencing input was peripheral blood. This receptor was obtained from a woman aged 60-75 years with COVID-19, enrolled during active disease.

In DNA, the CDR3 is TGTGCCAGCAGCTTACAGGGTTTGGAGACCCAGTACTTC. This codes for CASSLQGLETQYF. J is TRBJ2-5 and V is TRBV9, with a possible D match to TRBD1 (6 bases). V lost 4 bases and J 5 bases, leaving 12 bases between the germline ends. The V gene's germline CDR1 is SGDLS and CDR2 YYNGEE. This CDR3 spans 13 amino acids.